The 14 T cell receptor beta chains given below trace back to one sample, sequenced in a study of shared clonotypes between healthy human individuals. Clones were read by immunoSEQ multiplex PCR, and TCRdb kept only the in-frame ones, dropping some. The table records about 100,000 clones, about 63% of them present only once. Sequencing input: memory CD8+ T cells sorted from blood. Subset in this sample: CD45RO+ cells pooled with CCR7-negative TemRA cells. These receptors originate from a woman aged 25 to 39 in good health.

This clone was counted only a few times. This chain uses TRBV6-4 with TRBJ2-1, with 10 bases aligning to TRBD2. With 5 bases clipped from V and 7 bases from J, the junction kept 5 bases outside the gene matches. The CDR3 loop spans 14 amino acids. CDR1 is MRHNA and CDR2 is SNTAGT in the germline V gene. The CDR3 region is CASSYETSGNEQFF. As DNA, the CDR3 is TGTGCCAGCAGTTACGAGACTAGCGGGAATGAGCAGTTCTTC.

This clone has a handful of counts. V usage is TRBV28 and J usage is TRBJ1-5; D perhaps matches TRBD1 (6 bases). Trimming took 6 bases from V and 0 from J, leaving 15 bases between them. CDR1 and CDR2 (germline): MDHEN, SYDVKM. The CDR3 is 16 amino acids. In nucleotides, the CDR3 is TGTGCCAGCAGGCATTGGACAGCCGTTAGCAATCAGCCCCAGCATTTT. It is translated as CASRHWTAVSNQPQHF.

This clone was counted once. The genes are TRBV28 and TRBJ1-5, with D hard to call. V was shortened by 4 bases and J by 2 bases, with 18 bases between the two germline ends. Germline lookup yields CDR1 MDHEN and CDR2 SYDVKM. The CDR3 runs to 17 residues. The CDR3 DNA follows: TGTGCCAGCAGTTCCCCTTGCCCCGCGAGTGGCAATCAGCCCCAGCATTTT. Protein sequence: CASSSPCPASGNQPQHF.

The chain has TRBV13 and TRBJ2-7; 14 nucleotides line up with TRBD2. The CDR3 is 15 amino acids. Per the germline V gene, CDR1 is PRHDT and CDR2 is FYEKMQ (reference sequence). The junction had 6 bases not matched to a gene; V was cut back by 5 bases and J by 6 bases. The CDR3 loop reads CASSVGTSGRSEQYF. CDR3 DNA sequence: TGTGCCAGCAGCGTCGGGACTAGCGGGAGAAGCGAGCAGTACTTC.

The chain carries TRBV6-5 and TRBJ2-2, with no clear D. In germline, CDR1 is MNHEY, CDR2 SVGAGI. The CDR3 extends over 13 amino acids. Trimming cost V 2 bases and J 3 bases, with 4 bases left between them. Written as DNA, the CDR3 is TGTGCCAGCAGTTACCTTGACACCGGGGAGCTGTTTTTT. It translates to CASSYLDTGELFF.

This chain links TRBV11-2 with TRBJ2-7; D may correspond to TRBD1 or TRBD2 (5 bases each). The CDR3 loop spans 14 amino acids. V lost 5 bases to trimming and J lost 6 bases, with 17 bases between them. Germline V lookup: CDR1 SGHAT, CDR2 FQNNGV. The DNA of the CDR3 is TGTGCCAGCAGCCCCCGACTGGTTGGGGGCGAGCAGTACTTC. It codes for CASSPRLVGGEQYF. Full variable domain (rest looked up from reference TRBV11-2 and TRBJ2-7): EAGVAQSPRYKIIEKRQSVAFWCNPISGHATLYWYQQILGQGPKLLIQFQNNGVVDDSQLPKDRFSAERLKGVDSTLKIQPAKLEDSAVYLCASSPRLVGGEQYFGPGTRLTVT.

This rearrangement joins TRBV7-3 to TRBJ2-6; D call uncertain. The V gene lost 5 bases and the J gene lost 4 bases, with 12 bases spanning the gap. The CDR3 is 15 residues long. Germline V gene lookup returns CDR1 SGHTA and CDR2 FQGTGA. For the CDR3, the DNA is TGTGCCAGCAGCCCGTTCTTGATAGGGGCCAACGTCCTGACTTTC. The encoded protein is CASSPFLIGANVLTF.

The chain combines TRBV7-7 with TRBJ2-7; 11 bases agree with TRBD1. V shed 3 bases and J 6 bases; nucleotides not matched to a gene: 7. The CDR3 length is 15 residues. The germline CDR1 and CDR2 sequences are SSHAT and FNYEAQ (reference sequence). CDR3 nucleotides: TGTGCCAGCAGCTTGGGGACAGGGGGGGCTTCCGAGCAGTACTTC. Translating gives CASSLGTGGASEQYF.

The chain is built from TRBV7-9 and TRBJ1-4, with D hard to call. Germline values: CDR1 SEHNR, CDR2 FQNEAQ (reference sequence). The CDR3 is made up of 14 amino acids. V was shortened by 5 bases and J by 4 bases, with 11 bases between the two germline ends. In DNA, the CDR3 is TGTGCCAGCAGCCAAGGACGGGATAATGAAAAACTGTTTTTT. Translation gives CASSQGRDNEKLFF.

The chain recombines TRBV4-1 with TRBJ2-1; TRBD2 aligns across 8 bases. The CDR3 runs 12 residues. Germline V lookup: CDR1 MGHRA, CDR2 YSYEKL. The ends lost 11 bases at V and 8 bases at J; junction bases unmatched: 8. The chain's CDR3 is CASGDGRDEQFF. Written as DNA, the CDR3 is TGCGCCTCAGGGGACGGGAGGGATGAGCAGTTCTTC.

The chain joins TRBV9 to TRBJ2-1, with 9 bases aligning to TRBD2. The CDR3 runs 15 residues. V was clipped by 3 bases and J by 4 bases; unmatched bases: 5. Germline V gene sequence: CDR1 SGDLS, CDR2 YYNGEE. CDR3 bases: TGTGCCAGCAGCGAATCGGGACTAGCTTACAATGAGCAGTTCTTC. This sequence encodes CASSESGLAYNEQFF.

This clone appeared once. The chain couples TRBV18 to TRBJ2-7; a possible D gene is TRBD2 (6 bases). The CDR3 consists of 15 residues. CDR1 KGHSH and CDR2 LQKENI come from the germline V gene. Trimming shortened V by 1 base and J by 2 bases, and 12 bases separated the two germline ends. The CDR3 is CASSPRSGTTYEQYF. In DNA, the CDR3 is TGTGCCAGCTCACCACGTAGCGGAACAACCTACGAGCAGTACTTC.

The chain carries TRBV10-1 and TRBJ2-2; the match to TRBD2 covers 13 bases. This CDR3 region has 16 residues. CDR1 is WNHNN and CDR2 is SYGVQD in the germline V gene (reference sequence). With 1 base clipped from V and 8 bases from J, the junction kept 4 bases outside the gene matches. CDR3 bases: TGCGCCAGCAGTGAGTGGACTAGCGGGAGTTCTGGGGAGCTGTTTTTT. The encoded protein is CASSEWTSGSSGELFF.

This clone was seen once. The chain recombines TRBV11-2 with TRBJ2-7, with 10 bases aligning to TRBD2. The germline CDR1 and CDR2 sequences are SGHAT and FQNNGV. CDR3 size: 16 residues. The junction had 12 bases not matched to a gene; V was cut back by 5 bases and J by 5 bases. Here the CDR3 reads CASSPIPAGGPHEQYF. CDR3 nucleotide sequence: TGTGCCAGCAGCCCTATACCAGCGGGAGGGCCCCACGAGCAGTACTTC. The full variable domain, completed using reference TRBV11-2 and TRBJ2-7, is EAGVAQSPRYKIIEKRQSVAFWCNPISGHATLYWYQQILGQGPKLLIQFQNNGVVDDSQLPKDRFSAERLKGVDSTLKIQPAKLEDSAVYLCASSPIPAGGPHEQYFGPGTRLTVT.